This T cell receptor (beta chain) came from a study of blood T cell repertoires in COVID-19. Study background: Sites in the United States, Italy and Spain provided acute and convalescent COVID-19 samples.

In the original processing: Counts of nucleated cells, estimated from reference gene primer amplification, were obtained. Clones were sequenced by immunoSEQ multiplex PCR, and TCRdb holds only the in-frame ones, with some missing. That table supplies the V and J calls and clone size; D and trimming were determined from the DNA. The data contain 25,000 to 35,000 clones, about 87% of them singletons. This CDR3 contains 12 residues. The germline gives CDR1 LNHDA, CDR2 SQIVND (reference sequence). J was trimmed by 6 bases and V by 6 bases; bases with no gene match: 2. This chain connects TRBV19 to TRBJ2-1; 7 nucleotides match TRBD2. This TCR came from a man between 65 and 85 years old with active COVID-19. The material sequenced was peripheral blood. CDR3 sequence (DNA): TGTGCCAGTAGAACGGGGGGCAATGAGCAGTTCTTC. Its protein product is CASRTGGNEQFF.